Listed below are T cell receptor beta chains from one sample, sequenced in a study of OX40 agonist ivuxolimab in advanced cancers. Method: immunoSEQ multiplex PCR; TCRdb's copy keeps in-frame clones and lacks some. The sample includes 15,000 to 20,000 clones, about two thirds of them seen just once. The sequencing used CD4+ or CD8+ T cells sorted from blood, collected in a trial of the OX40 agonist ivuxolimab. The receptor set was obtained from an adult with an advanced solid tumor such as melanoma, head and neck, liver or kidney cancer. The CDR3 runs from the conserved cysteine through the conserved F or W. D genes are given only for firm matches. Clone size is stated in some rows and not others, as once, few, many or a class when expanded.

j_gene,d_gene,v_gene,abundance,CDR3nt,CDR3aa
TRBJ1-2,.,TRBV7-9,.,TGTGCCAGCAGCTTTGACAGGACTTTCTATGGCTACACCTTC,CASSFDRTFYGYTF
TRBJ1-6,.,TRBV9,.,TGTGCCAGCAGCGTAGCTGGGCCGCCACCCCTCCACTTT,CASSVAGPPPLHF
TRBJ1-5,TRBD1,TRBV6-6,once,TGTGCCAGCAGTTACTCCACAGGGGACAATCAGCCCCAGCATTTT,CASSYSTGDNQPQHF
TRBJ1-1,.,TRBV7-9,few,TGTGCCAGCAGCCCGATGGGGCGTCCCGAGGCTTTCTTT,CASSPMGRPEAFF
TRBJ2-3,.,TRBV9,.,TGTGCCAGCAGCGGGGCGAGGGGCGATACGCAGTATTTT,CASSGARGDTQYF
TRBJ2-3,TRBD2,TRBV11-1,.,TGTGCCAGCAGCTTAGCCGCGGGGGGGCTTTATGGCACAGATACGCAGTATTTT,CASSLAAGGLYGTDTQYF
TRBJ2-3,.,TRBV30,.,TGTGCCTGGAGTGTACGGGCTAGTAGAGATACGCAGTATTTT,CAWSVRASRDTQYF
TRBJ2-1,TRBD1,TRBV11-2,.,TGTGCCAGCAGCTTATCCCCCTCAACAGGGGTGTACAATGAGCAGTTCTTC,CASSLSPSTGVYNEQFF
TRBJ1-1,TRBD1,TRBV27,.,TGTGCCAGCAGATACAGGGGGGGTATGACTGAAGCTTTCTTT,CASRYRGGMTEAFF
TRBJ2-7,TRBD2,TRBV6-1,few,TGTGCCAGCAGCCTACAGCGGGGGCCCACCCGGGAGCAGTACTTC,CASSLQRGPTREQYF
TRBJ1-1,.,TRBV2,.,TGTGCCACCGGACAGCCGAACACTGAAGCTTTCTTT,CATGQPNTEAFF
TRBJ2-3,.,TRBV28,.,TGTGCCAGCAGTGAACAGGTAACCCGCACAGATACGCAGTATTTT,CASSEQVTRTDTQYF
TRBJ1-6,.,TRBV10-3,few,TGTGCCATCAGTGAGGAAAGGGCTGGGAATTCACCCCTCCACTTT,CAISEERAGNSPLHF
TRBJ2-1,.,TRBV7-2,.,TGTGCCAGCAGAACCCAGGGGAGCTCCTACAATGAGCAGTTCTTC,CASRTQGSSYNEQFF
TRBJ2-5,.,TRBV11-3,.,TGTGCCAGCAGCTTTCCCGGGGAGACCCAGTACTTC,CASSFPGETQYF
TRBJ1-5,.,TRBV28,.,TGTGCCAGCAGCCCGGGTCACAATCAGCCCCAGCATTTT,CASSPGHNQPQHF
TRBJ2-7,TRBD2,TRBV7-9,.,TGTGCCAGCAGCCGGGAGGGACACCTAGAGCAGTACTTC,CASSREGHLEQYF
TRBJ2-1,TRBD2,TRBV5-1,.,TGCGCCAGCAGCTTGGCCCCCCCAGCGGGGGATGAGCAGTTCTTC,CASSLAPPAGDEQFF
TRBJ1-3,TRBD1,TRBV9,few,TGTGCCAGCAGCGTAGGCCGGACAGGGATTGGTGACACCATATATTTT,CASSVGRTGIGDTIYF
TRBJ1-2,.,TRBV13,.,TGTGCCAGCAGCACAGGAGGTAGCGCTAACTATGGCTACACCTTC,CASSTGGSANYGYTF
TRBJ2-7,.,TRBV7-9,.,TGTGCCAGCAGTTCGGGCCGGGACCCTGCTTACGAGCAGTACTTC,CASSSGRDPAYEQYF
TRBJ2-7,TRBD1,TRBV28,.,TGTGCCAGCAGTTTATCCAGGACAGGGTCGGCCGAGCAGTACTTC,CASSLSRTGSAEQYF
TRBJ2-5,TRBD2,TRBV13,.,TGTGCCAGCAGTTATCCCAGCGGGGGCCAAGAGACCCAGTACTTC,CASSYPSGGQETQYF
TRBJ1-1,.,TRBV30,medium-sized,TGTGCCTGGAGTGTAACACGGAGGAGCACTGAAGCTTTCTTT,CAWSVTRRSTEAFF
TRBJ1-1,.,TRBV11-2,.,TGTGCCAGCAGTCCTGCGGGACTGGAGAACACTGAAGCTTTCTTT,CASSPAGLENTEAFF
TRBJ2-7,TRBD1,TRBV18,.,TGTGCCAGCTCACCCCCGGGACAGGGGATGGAGGAGCAGTACTTC,CASSPPGQGMEEQYF
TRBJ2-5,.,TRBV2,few,TGTGCCAGCAGAAGAATAGCGGACCAAGAGACCCAGTACTTC,CASRRIADQETQYF
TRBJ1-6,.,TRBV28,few,TGTGCCAGCAGTCCCCCGGGGGGTCATAATTCACCCCTCCACTTT,CASSPPGGHNSPLHF